Presented here are 14 T cell receptor beta chains from one specimen sequenced in a study of blood T cell repertoires in COVID-19. Clones were read by immunoSEQ multiplex PCR, and TCRdb kept only the in-frame ones, dropping some. The sample shows about 220,000 clones, 75% to 90% of them seen only once. The specimen was PBMCs or T cells enriched from blood (not recorded which). Receptor source: a woman in her thirties or forties with acute COVID-19.

This clone was recorded at least ten times. The chain joins TRBV14 to TRBJ1-6; 8 bases are shared with TRBD1. After removal of 5 bases from V and 6 bases from J, the junction contained 6 bases not matched to a gene. The CDR3 is 15 amino acids. The germline V gene encodes CDR1 SGHDN and CDR2 FVKESK. CDR3 loop: CASSNGQGINSPLHF. CDR3 nucleotide sequence: TGTGCCAGCAGCAACGGACAGGGCATTAATTCACCCCTCCACTTT.

The gene calls are TRBV5-1 and TRBJ2-1; 9 bases match TRBD2. CDR3 length: 15 amino acids. The V gene end was trimmed by 3 bases and the J gene end by 7 bases; junction bases not matched to a gene: 8. CDR1 SGHRS and CDR2 YFSETQ come from the germline V gene. CDR3 in DNA: TGCGCCAGCAGCTCCCCGGGACTAGCTTCAAATGAGCAGTTCTTC. Translated, it gives CASSSPGLASNEQFF.

This chain links TRBV19 with TRBJ1-3; possible D gene TRBD1, 6 bases. The V end was cut by 8 bases, the J end by 2 bases, with 13 bases between. The CDR3 has 14 residues. The germline gives CDR1 LNHDA, CDR2 SQIVND (reference sequence). CDR3 protein: CASGRGYAGNTIYF. The CDR3 DNA reads as TGTGCCAGTGGCAGGGGTTACGCTGGAAACACCATATATTTT.

The gene calls are TRBV20-1 and TRBJ2-5; possibly TRBD1 for D (5 bases). CDR3 size: 11 residues. Per the germline V gene, CDR1 is DFQATT and CDR2 is SNEGSKA (reference sequence). Between the trimmed V and J ends, which lost 6 bases and 5 bases, there was a span of 10 bases. CDR3 loop: CSARVIETQYF. As DNA, the CDR3 is TGCAGTGCCAGGGTGATCGAGACCCAGTACTTC.

The V gene is TRBV11-3, the J gene TRBJ1-1; D gene uncertain. Germline V gene data show CDR1 as SGHNT and CDR2 as YENEEA. The V end was cut by 0 bases, the J end by 11 bases, with 10 bases between. This CDR3 is 12 amino acids long. CDR3 in DNA: TGTGCCAGCAGCTTAGATCGAGGTTTGGCTTTCTTT. This sequence encodes CASSLDRGLAFF.

The chain has TRBV5-1 and TRBJ1-4; the match to TRBD1 covers 7 bases. There are 15 residues in the CDR3. The junction had 4 bases not matched to a gene; V was cut back by 3 bases and J by 2 bases. CDR1 SGHRS and CDR2 YFSETQ come from the germline V gene. Here the CDR3 DNA reads TGCGCCAGCAGCTACCAGGGGGGTACTAATGAAAAACTGTTTTTT. Amino acid sequence: CASSYQGGTNEKLFF.

V usage is TRBV3-1 (or the pseudogene TRBV3-2) and J usage is TRBJ1-2; TRBD1 matches at 7 bases. Germline V lookup: CDR1 LGHDT, CDR2 YNNKEL (reference sequence). The CDR3 sequence is 14 residues long. The V gene end was trimmed by 4 bases and the J gene end by 7 bases; junction bases not matched to a gene: 9. The CDR3 region has the DNA TGTGCCAGCAGCCGAACTCAGGGGGAGGCTGGCTACACCTTC. Translated, it gives CASSRTQGEAGYTF.

The chain joins TRBV18 to TRBJ2-5; 7 bases align to TRBD1. In germline, CDR1 is KGHSH, CDR2 LQKENI. CDR3 length equals 15 residues. The V segment lost 1 base and the J segment 5 bases; nucleotides outside the gene matches: 7. CDR3 sequence (DNA): TGTGCCAGCTCACCACTACAGGGGTACGTTGAGACCCAGTACTTC. Translating it yields CASSPLQGYVETQYF.

V gene TRBV27 combines with J gene TRBJ1-4; TRBD1 agrees at 8 bases. V trimming: 7 bases; J trimming: 1 base; junction bases outside the gene matches: 5. The CDR3 spans 15 residues. Germline-derived CDR1 and CDR2 are MNHEY and SMNVEV (reference sequence). The CDR3, as DNA: TGTGCCAGCAAAGGGACAGGCCGAACTAATGAAAAACTGTTTTTT. Translation gives CASKGTGRTNEKLFF.

The V call is TRBV4-3, the J call TRBJ2-5; D unclear. CDR1 is LGHNA and CDR2 is YSLEER in the germline V gene. CDR3 length: 14 residues. With 4 bases removed from V and 1 base from J, the gap between germline ends came to 10 bases. For the CDR3, the DNA is TGCGCCAGCAGCCTGTTCCTGTCCCAAGAGACCCAGTACTTC. It specifies CASSLFLSQETQYF.

This sequence joins TRBV10-3 and TRBJ1-1, with D hard to call. With 3 bases removed from V and 1 base from J, the gap between germline ends came to 6 bases. Looked up from germline, CDR1 is ENHRY and CDR2 is SYGVKD. This CDR3 has 13 amino acids. CDR3 DNA sequence: TGTGCCATCAGTGAAGTAGAGAACACTGAAGCTTTCTTT. Residues: CAISEVENTEAFF.

In DNA form, the CDR3 reads TGTGCCAGCAGCGCCTATGGGACAGGGTGGGAGCAGTTCTTC. It codes for CASSAYGTGWEQFF. The chain combines TRBV9 with TRBJ2-1, with 9 positions matching TRBD1. Germline CDR1 is SGDLS and CDR2 is YYNGEE. V trimming: 3 bases; J trimming: 10 bases; junction bases outside the gene matches: 8. The CDR3 loop spans 14 amino acids.

This chain uses TRBV6-5 with TRBJ1-1; no definite D call. The V and J ends lost 8 bases and 0 bases respectively, with 16 bases between them. The CDR3 runs to 15 residues. Germline V lookup: CDR1 MNHEY, CDR2 SVGAGI. The CDR3 region is CASQSLRQMNTEAFF. The CDR3 bases are TGTGCCAGCCAGTCGTTGCGGCAGATGAACACTGAAGCTTTCTTT.

The rearrangement uses TRBV6-2 or TRBV6-3 and TRBJ1-2; D perhaps matches TRBD1 (5 bases). CDR1 MNHEY and CDR2 SVGEGT come from the germline V gene. Trimming cost V 0 bases and J 3 bases, with 11 bases left between them. CDR3 length equals 15 residues. The CDR3 sequence: CASSYSLGEDYGYTF. Written as DNA, the CDR3 is TGTGCCAGCAGTTACTCTTTAGGGGAGGACTATGGCTACACCTTC.